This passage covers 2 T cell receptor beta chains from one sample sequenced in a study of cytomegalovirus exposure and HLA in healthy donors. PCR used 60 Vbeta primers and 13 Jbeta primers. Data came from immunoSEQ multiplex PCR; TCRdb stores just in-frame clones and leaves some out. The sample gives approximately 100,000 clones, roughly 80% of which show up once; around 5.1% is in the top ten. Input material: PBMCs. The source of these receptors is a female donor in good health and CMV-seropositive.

The DNA of the CDR3 is TGTGCCAGCAGCTTAGCGGCTAGCGGGGATGCAGATACGCAGTATTTT. Translated: CASSLAASGDADTQYF. The rearrangement joins TRBV7-2 to TRBJ2-3; 9 bases agree with TRBD2. Trimming cost V 0 bases and J 4 bases; bases outside gene matches: 5. The CDR3 covers 16 residues. CDR1 is SGHTA and CDR2 is FQGNSA in the germline V gene.

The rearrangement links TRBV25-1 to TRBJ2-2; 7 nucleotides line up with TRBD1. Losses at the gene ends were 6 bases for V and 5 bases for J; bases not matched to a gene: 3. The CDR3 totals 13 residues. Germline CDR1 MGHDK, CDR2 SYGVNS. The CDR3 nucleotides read TGTGCCAGCAGACAGGGGAAGACCGGGGAGCTGTTTTTT. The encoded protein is CASRQGKTGELFF.